Following are 30 T cell receptor beta chains from one sample sequenced in a study of shared clonotypes between healthy human individuals. Some clones are missing from TCRdb's copy, which holds only in-frame ones; the method was immunoSEQ multiplex PCR. The sample contains 1.5 million to 1.9 million clones, 98% of which appear only once. The sample taken for sequencing was naive CD4+ T cells sorted from blood. Subset reported: CD45RA+ positively selected. The origin of the receptors is a man aged 25-40 years in good health.

This clone was picked up one time. This chain uses TRBV6-1 with TRBJ2-3; D is uncertain. The CDR3 sequence is 14 residues long. CDR1 and CDR2 from the germline V gene are MNHNS and SASEGT. Trimming shortened V by 5 bases and J by 6 bases, and 15 bases separated the two germline ends. Written as DNA, the CDR3 is TGTGCCAGCAGTCAATTCACAGCGACCGATACGCAGTATTTT. Protein product: CASSQFTATDTQYF.

V usage is TRBV7-2 and J usage is TRBJ1-1; D unclear. The CDR3 spans 14 residues. Germline V gene lookup returns CDR1 SGHTA and CDR2 FQGNSA. V gave up 5 bases and J gave up 1 base, with 11 bases separating them. The CDR3 sequence is CASSLGRANTEAFF. DNA for the CDR3: TGTGCCAGCAGCCTAGGGAGGGCGAACACTGAAGCTTTCTTT.

This clone was recorded only once. This CDR3 reads CSTNEDPSPGETQYF. The CDR3, as DNA: TGCAGCACCAACGAGGACCCAAGCCCAGGGGAGACCCAGTACTTC. The chain carries TRBV29-1 and TRBJ2-5, with D possibly being TRBD1 (5 bases). Germline V gene sequence: CDR1 SQVTM, CDR2 ANQGSEA. This CDR3 region has 15 residues. Trimming took 8 bases from V and 5 from J, leaving 24 bases between them.

Comments on this clone: The same CDR3 arises from other DNA sequences in this sample as well. The DNA for the CDR3 is TGCGCCAGCAGCCCCCCCGGGAGCTACAATGAGCAGTTCTTC. It encodes CASSPPGSYNEQFF. This chain connects TRBV5-1 to TRBJ2-1; weak D call: TRBD2 (6 bases). The V gene lost 4 bases and the J gene lost 3 bases, with 11 bases spanning the gap. This CDR3 is built from 14 residues. Germline CDR1 and CDR2: SGHRS and YFSETQ.

The rearrangement joins TRBV28 to TRBJ1-5; D is unclear. Per the germline V gene, CDR1 is MDHEN and CDR2 is SYDVKM. The CDR3 covers 15 residues. V was shortened by 2 bases and J by 3 bases, with 11 bases between the two germline ends. The CDR3 region has the DNA TGTGCCAGCAGTTTAAACAGAGAATTCAATCAGCCCCAGCATTTT. Its translation is CASSLNREFNQPQHF.

This chain connects TRBV15 to TRBJ2-7; 13 bases map to TRBD2. With V trimmed by 3 bases and J by 5 bases, 4 bases remained unmatched. The CDR3 has 15 residues. The germline V gene has CDR1 LNHNV and CDR2 YYDKDF (reference sequence). The CDR3 sequence is CATSSTSGRAHEQYF. CDR3 nucleotide sequence: TGTGCCACCAGCAGTACTAGCGGGAGGGCCCACGAGCAGTACTTC.

Concerning this clone itself: At the DNA level, this CDR3 is encoded by other sequences in the same sample as well. The chain is built from TRBV18 and TRBJ1-1, with D possibly TRBD1 on 5 matching bases. The CDR3 has 13 amino acids. The V gene lost 3 bases and the J gene lost 5 bases, with 10 bases spanning the gap. Germline V lookup: CDR1 KGHSH, CDR2 LQKENI. This chain's CDR3 is CASSPSRDTEAFF. The CDR3 DNA reads TGTGCCAGCTCACCTAGCAGGGATACTGAAGCTTTCTTT.

This sequence joins TRBV6-4 and TRBJ2-6; 8 positions agree with TRBD2. Germline CDR1 is MRHNA and CDR2 is SNTAGT. The trim removed 5 bases at V and 7 bases at J, leaving 10 bases unmatched. This CDR3 region has 16 residues. This CDR3 is CASSPGTGTSANVLTF. DNA for the CDR3: TGTGCCAGCAGTCCCGGGACGGGGACTAGTGCCAACGTCCTGACTTTC.

The rearrangement joins TRBV11-3 to TRBJ2-1; D is ambiguous. V was cut by 0 bases and J by 5 bases, with 14 bases left in between. CDR3 length: 16 amino acids. Germline V gene data show CDR1 as SGHNT and CDR2 as YENEEA. The CDR3 protein is CASSLDGMGGDNEQFF. Written as DNA, the CDR3 is TGTGCCAGCAGCTTAGATGGTATGGGTGGAGACAATGAGCAGTTCTTC.

The chain joins TRBV10-2 to TRBJ1-1; the D is unclear. Germline CDR1 and CDR2: WSHSY and SAAADI. Trimming took off 5 bases at V and 5 bases at J, with 12 bases between the two ends. The CDR3 covers 13 residues. In DNA, the CDR3 is TGCGCCAGCAGTACCATTTTCGGGACTGAAGCTTTCTTT. Its translation: CASSTIFGTEAFF.

The V and J genes are TRBV7-2 and TRBJ2-7; D ambiguous. Per the germline V gene, CDR1 is SGHTA and CDR2 is FQGNSA. The length of the CDR3 is 13 residues. V lost 5 bases and J lost 2, with 10 bases in between. CDR3 nucleotide sequence: TGTGCCAGCAGCACCCCCCCAACCTACGAGCAGTACTTC. It is translated as CASSTPPTYEQYF.

The rearrangement uses TRBV5-6 and TRBJ2-7; 13 bases match TRBD2. The CDR3 has 14 residues. The V gene's germline CDR1 is SGHDT and CDR2 YYEEEE. Trimming cost V 4 bases and J 4 bases; bases outside gene matches: 2. CDR3 coding DNA: TGTGCCAGCAGCCTGACTAGCGGGAGGTACGAGCAGTACTTC. It codes for CASSLTSGRYEQYF. Full variable domain (remainder filled in from reference TRBV5-6 and TRBJ2-7): DAGVTQSPTHLIKTRGQQVTLRCSPKSGHDTVSWYQQALGQGPQFIFQYYEEEERQRGNFPDRFSGHQFPNYSSELNVNALLLGDSALYLCASSLTSGRYEQYFGPGTRLTVT.

The CDR3 reads CASSSHLRSREYGELFF. CDR3 bases: TGTGCCAGCAGCTCACACCTTCGGTCGCGGGAGTACGGGGAGCTGTTTTTT. This chain connects TRBV7-6 to TRBJ2-2; 7 nucleotides align to TRBD2. V shed 4 bases, J shed 7 bases, and the junction held 15 bases outside the gene matches. The CDR3 covers 17 residues. Germline-derived CDR1 and CDR2 are SGHVS and FNYEAQ. Combining the CDR3 with reference TRBV7-6 and TRBJ2-2 gives the whole variable domain GAGVSQSPRYKVTKRGQDVALRCDPISGHVSLYWYRQALGQGPEFLTYFNYEAQQDKSGLPNDRFSAERPEGSISTLTIQRTEQRDSAMYRCASSSHLRSREYGELFFGEGSRLTVL.

Comment on this clone: Within the sample, other DNA sequences also encode this same CDR3. The chain recombines TRBV7-9 with TRBJ1-2; D is uncertain. The CDR3 length is 12 residues. Trimming removed 1 base at V and 4 bases at J, with 4 bases between. Looked up from germline, CDR1 is SEHNR and CDR2 is FQNEAQ (reference sequence). This CDR3 is CASSLGSYGYTF. In DNA form, the CDR3 reads TGTGCCAGCAGCTTAGGGTCCTATGGCTACACCTTC.

The chain is built from TRBV6-1 and TRBJ2-7; tentatively, D is TRBD1 or TRBD2 (6 bases each). The germline V gene encodes CDR1 MNHNS and CDR2 SASEGT. The V end was cut by 1 base, the J end by 3 bases, with 10 bases between. The CDR3 runs 14 residues. The CDR3 DNA reads as TGTGCCAGCAGTGAAGGCGAGGGGGGCTACGAGCAGTACTTC. Translating gives CASSEGEGGYEQYF.

The chain uses TRBV5-5 and TRBJ2-2; D unclear. The CDR3 consists of 12 residues. CDR1 SGHKS and CDR2 YYEKEE come from the germline V gene (reference sequence). V was shortened by 3 bases and J by 6 bases, with 6 bases between the two germline ends. The CDR3 loop reads CASSWGSGELFF. CDR3 nucleotides: TGTGCCAGCAGCTGGGGTTCCGGGGAGCTGTTTTTT.

The rearrangement links TRBV5-6 to TRBJ2-2, with 10 bases matching TRBD1. J gave up 4 bases and V 4 bases, and 4 bases lay outside the gene matches. CDR1 and CDR2 from the germline V gene are SGHDT and YYEEEE. The CDR3 is 15 residues long. The CDR3 DNA reads as TGTGCCAGCAGCAAGGGACAGGGGTCCACCGGGGAGCTGTTTTTT. Translated: CASSKGQGSTGELFF.

V usage is TRBV6-1 and J usage is TRBJ2-7, with TRBD1 identical over 7 bases. CDR1 and CDR2 (germline): MNHNS, SASEGT. The CDR3 has 15 amino acids. Trimming removed 5 bases from V and 0 bases from J; junction bases left unmatched: 7. CDR3 sequence: CASSRGGGYSYEQYF. The CDR3 DNA follows: TGTGCCAGCAGTAGAGGGGGCGGCTACTCCTACGAGCAGTACTTC.

This clone has just one count. The genes are TRBV7-9 and TRBJ1-1; possibly TRBD1 for D (5 bases). V was shortened by 3 bases and J by 4 bases, with 12 bases between the two germline ends. This CDR3 spans 14 amino acids. Germline V gene sequence: CDR1 SEHNR, CDR2 FQNEAQ (reference sequence). The CDR3 reads CASSFNTGPTEAFF. In DNA, the CDR3 is TGTGCCAGCAGCTTTAACACAGGCCCCACTGAAGCTTTCTTT.

CDR3 sequence: CASSPREGEETQYF. CDR3 coding DNA: TGTGCCAGCTCACCTAGGGAAGGTGAAGAGACCCAGTACTTC. The chain carries TRBV18 and TRBJ2-5; D is ambiguous. Germline V gene data show CDR1 as KGHSH and CDR2 as LQKENI. Between the trimmed V and J ends, which lost 3 bases and 3 bases, there was a span of 11 bases. The CDR3 runs to 14 residues.

The J gene is TRBJ2-1, the V gene TRBV5-6; 7 nucleotides line up with TRBD2. The germline CDR1 and CDR2 sequences are SGHDT and YYEEEE. CDR3 size: 13 residues. The V segment lost 4 bases and the J segment 6 bases; nucleotides outside the gene matches: 4. CDR3 sequence reads: CASSGGSFNEQFF. CDR3 in DNA: TGTGCCAGCAGCGGCGGGAGTTTCAATGAGCAGTTCTTC.

This chain joins TRBV13 and TRBJ2-3; D not certain. CDR1 is PRHDT, CDR2 FYEKMQ, per germline (reference sequence). V was trimmed by 2 bases and J by 5 bases, leaving 2 bases between them. The CDR3 spans 11 residues. The CDR3 DNA is TGTGCCAGCAGCTTAAAAGATACGCAGTATTTT. Translated: CASSLKDTQYF.

This clone occurred a few times. The chain is built from TRBV2 and TRBJ2-3; D is ambiguous. The CDR3 spans 15 residues. In germline, CDR1 is SNHLY, CDR2 FYNNEI. Trimming took 5 bases from V and 0 from J, leaving 12 bases between them. DNA for the CDR3: TGTGCCAGCAGTTATGACAAGGGTAGCACAGATACGCAGTATTTT. Its translation is CASSYDKGSTDTQYF.

The chain recombines TRBV20-1 with TRBJ2-3; 7 bases are shared with TRBD2. The CDR3 has 11 amino acids. Germline V gene data show CDR1 as DFQATT and CDR2 as SNEGSKA (reference sequence). Trimming took 1 base from V and 15 from J; bases not matched to a gene: 7. The CDR3: CSARVPSGPYF. The CDR3 DNA reads TGCAGTGCTAGAGTCCCTAGCGGCCCATATTTT.

The V gene is TRBV5-5, the J gene TRBJ2-4; no reliable D call. Per germline, CDR1 SGHKS and CDR2 YYEKEE (reference sequence). The CDR3 is 16 residues long. V was pared by 4 bases and J by 0 bases, with 14 bases between. The CDR3, as DNA: TGTGCCAGCAGCACCAAGCAAGGACGAGCCAAAAACATTCAGTACTTC. It yields the protein CASSTKQGRAKNIQYF.

V usage is TRBV27 and J usage is TRBJ2-7, with unresolved D. In germline, CDR1 is MNHEY, CDR2 SMNVEV (reference sequence). The CDR3 loop spans 15 amino acids. V was clipped by 5 bases and J by 9 bases, with 23 bases between them. CDR3: CASSEDRAYPPRQYF. In DNA form, the CDR3 reads TGTGCCAGCAGTGAAGACCGGGCCTACCCTCCGAGGCAGTACTTC.

The chain combines TRBV2 with TRBJ2-2, with 10 bases identical to TRBD1. The CDR3 has 15 residues. Germline-derived CDR1 and CDR2 are SNHLY and FYNNEI. V trimming: 6 bases; J trimming: 7 bases; junction bases outside the gene matches: 8. For the CDR3, the DNA is TGTGCCAGCAGCTTTCGGGACAGGGGTGGCGGGGAGCTGTTTTTT. Translated: CASSFRDRGGGELFF.

The CDR3 region is CASSTWTSGKIYNEQFF. The CDR3 region has the DNA TGTGCCAGCAGTACCTGGACTAGCGGGAAGATTTACAATGAGCAGTTCTTC. J is TRBJ2-1 and V is TRBV28; 12 nucleotides agree with TRBD2. Germline loops: CDR1 MDHEN, CDR2 SYDVKM. The CDR3 runs to 17 residues. With V trimmed by 5 bases and J by 4 bases, 9 bases remained unmatched.

This chain joins TRBV5-6 and TRBJ1-2; 7 positions agree with TRBD1. The V segment lost 4 bases and the J segment 6 bases; nucleotides outside the gene matches: 6. The CDR3 loop spans 13 amino acids. Germline V gene data show CDR1 as SGHDT and CDR2 as YYEEEE. CDR3 region: CASSPGTDHGYTF. The CDR3 DNA follows: TGTGCCAGCAGCCCCGGGACAGACCATGGCTACACCTTC. Using reference TRBV5-6 and TRBJ1-2 for the parts outside the CDR3, the full variable domain is DAGVTQSPTHLIKTRGQQVTLRCSPKSGHDTVSWYQQALGQGPQFIFQYYEEEERQRGNFPDRFSGHQFPNYSSELNVNALLLGDSALYLCASSPGTDHGYTFGSGTRLTVV.

The J gene is TRBJ2-1, the V gene TRBV7-2; D might be TRBD2 (6 bases). This CDR3 spans 16 amino acids. Trimming left V 6 bases short and J 0 bases short, with 15 bases between. Germline CDR1 and CDR2: SGHTA and FQGNSA. The CDR3 DNA sequence: TGTGCCAGCAGATCAAAGGCGGGGAGCTCCTACAATGAGCAGTTCTTC. Translated, it gives CASRSKAGSSYNEQFF.